A selection of T cell receptor beta chains follows, all from one sample in a study of blood T cells in healthy people across ages. TCRdb analysed the 5' RACE reads with MiXCR anew, one entry per CDR3 protein. The table has hundreds of thousands of distinct CDR3 sequences, less than 35% seen once. The sequenced sample was blood. These receptor sequences come from a woman of 80 years or more in good health. Each CDR3 is given with its conserved first and last residue. D genes are given only for firm matches. Size values are once, few and many counts, or a class for expanded clones, and some rows have none.

CDR3: CASSSRTTHSYNEQYF
DNA: TGTGCCAGCAGCTCCCGGACAACCCACTCCTACAATGAGCAGTACTTC
length: 16
D: -
J: TRBJ2-7
V: TRBV11-2
size: -

CDR3: CASSLQGQGNEQFF
DNA: TGTGCCAGCAGTTTACAGGGCCAGGGCAATGAGCAGTTCTTC
length: 14
D: -
J: TRBJ2-1
V: TRBV12-3/TRBV12-4
size: few

CDR3: CASSLAGILQAFF
DNA: TGTGCCAGCAGCTTAGCAGGGATCCTCCAAGCTTTCTTT
length: 13
D: -
J: TRBJ1-1
V: TRBV7-9
size: -

CDR3: CASSADTFTDTQYF
DNA: TGTGCCAGCAGCGCGGACACCTTCACAGATACGCAGTATTTT
length: 14
D: -
J: TRBJ2-3
V: TRBV7-2
size: many

CDR3: CASSLVGQYLFF
DNA: TGTGCCAGCAGCTTAGTGGGACAGTACCTGTTTTTT
length: 12
D: TRBD1
J: TRBJ2-2
V: TRBV7-2
size: few

CDR3: CASSLDGSSGANVLTF
DNA: TGTGCCAGCAGCTTAGATGGGTCATCCGGGGCCAACGTCCTGACTTTC
length: 16
D: -
J: TRBJ2-6
V: TRBV11-2
size: -

CDR3: CASSYPNGEKLFF
DNA: TGTGCCAGCAGTTACCCTAACGGTGAAAAACTGTTTTTT
length: 13
D: -
J: TRBJ1-4
V: TRBV6-2/TRBV6-3
size: few

CDR3: CASSPGTGNTGELFF
DNA: TGTGCCAGCAGTCCCGGGACAGGGAACACCGGGGAGCTGTTTTTT
length: 15
D: TRBD1
J: TRBJ2-2
V: TRBV12-3/TRBV12-4
size: many

CDR3: CASENRGPGAGVLYEQFF
DNA: TGTGCCAGCGAGAACAGGGGGCCTGGAGCGGGGGTCTTATATGAGCAGTTCTTC
length: 18
D: -
J: TRBJ2-1
V: TRBV7-2
size: many

CDR3: CASSERPGGGGETQYF
DNA: TGTGCCAGCAGCGAGCGACCGGGAGGAGGCGGGGAGACCCAGTACTTC
length: 16
D: TRBD2
J: TRBJ2-5
V: TRBV7-2
size: many

CDR3: CASRPGQRNQPQHF
DNA: TGTGCCAGCAGACCGGGACAGCGCAATCAGCCCCAGCATTTT
length: 14
D: TRBD1
J: TRBJ1-5
V: TRBV6-1
size: few

CDR3: CASSAGRGGETQYF
DNA: TGTGCCAGCAGCGCCGGTAGGGGCGGGGAGACCCAGTACTTC
length: 14
D: -
J: TRBJ2-5
V: TRBV2
size: many

CDR3: CASSLLGGGGETQYF
DNA: TGTGCCAGCAGCTTACTGGGGGGAGGTGGAGAGACCCAGTACTTC
length: 15
D: -
J: TRBJ2-5
V: TRBV7-9
size: many

CDR3: CASSYPLAGGYSYNEQYF
DNA: TGTGCCAGCAGTTACCCGTTAGCGGGGGGTTATTCCTACAATGAGCAGTACTTC
length: 18
D: TRBD2
J: TRBJ2-7
V: TRBV6-2/TRBV6-3
size: -

CDR3: CASSLLPADGVYSNQPQHF
DNA: TGTGCCAGCAGCCTCCTCCCGGCGGACGGCGTTTATAGCAATCAGCCCCAGCATTTT
length: 19
D: -
J: TRBJ1-5
V: TRBV7-2
size: -

CDR3: CASSQRTETQYF
DNA: TGTGCCAGCAGCCAGAGAACAGAGACCCAGTACTTC
length: 12
D: -
J: TRBJ2-5
V: TRBV7-2
size: many

CDR3: CASSEGQTNTEAFF
DNA: TGTGCCAGCAGTGAGGGTCAGACAAACACTGAAGCTTTCTTT
length: 14
D: -
J: TRBJ1-1
V: TRBV7-9
size: -

CDR3: CASSQSGASYEQYF
DNA: TGTGCCAGCAGCCAAAGCGGGGCCTCCTACGAGCAGTACTTC
length: 14
D: TRBD2
J: TRBJ2-7
V: TRBV3-1
size: many

CDR3: CASSLEDSNEQFF
DNA: TGCGCCAGCAGCTTGGAGGACTCCAATGAGCAGTTCTTC
length: 13
D: -
J: TRBJ2-1
V: TRBV5-1
size: many

CDR3: CSAEPDTNSYEQYF
DNA: TGCAGTGCTGAACCGGACACAAACTCCTACGAGCAGTACTTC
length: 14
D: -
J: TRBJ2-7
V: TRBV20-1
size: few

CDR3: CASSASPVRGKNEKLFF
DNA: TGTGCCAGCAGCGCGAGCCCCGTCAGGGGGAAGAATGAAAAACTGTTTTTT
length: 17
D: TRBD1
J: TRBJ1-4
V: TRBV9
size: few

CDR3: CASRPSTPGNNEQFF
DNA: TGTGCCAGCAGGCCCTCCACGCCAGGGAACAATGAGCAGTTCTTC
length: 15
D: -
J: TRBJ2-1
V: TRBV28
size: -

CDR3: CASSQGRGYNEQFF
DNA: TGCGCCAGCAGCCAAGGGCGGGGATACAATGAGCAGTTCTTC
length: 14
D: -
J: TRBJ2-1
V: TRBV4-1
size: -

CDR3: CASSTRLGQSNYGYTF
DNA: TGTGCCAGTAGTACCCGACTAGGACAGAGCAACTATGGCTACACCTTC
length: 16
D: -
J: TRBJ1-2
V: TRBV19
size: few

CDR3: CSARRALETQYF
DNA: TGCAGTGCCCGAAGAGCCCTAGAGACCCAGTACTTC
length: 12
D: -
J: TRBJ2-5
V: TRBV20-1
size: few

CDR3: CASSTELTGTGEDTQYF
DNA: TGCGCCAGCAGCACCGAGCTGACCGGGACAGGGGAAGATACGCAGTATTTT
length: 17
D: TRBD1
J: TRBJ2-3
V: TRBV5-1
size: -

CDR3: CASSFDRGSGANVLTF
DNA: TGTGCCAGCAGCTTCGACAGGGGCTCTGGGGCCAACGTCCTGACTTTC
length: 16
D: TRBD1
J: TRBJ2-6
V: TRBV7-2
size: -

CDR3: CASSPPQGLNEQYF
DNA: TGTGCCAGCTCACCACCACAGGGACTCAATGAGCAGTACTTC
length: 14
D: -
J: TRBJ2-5
V: TRBV18
size: -

CDR3: CASSGAGLAGSSYNEQFF
DNA: TGTGCCAGCAGTGGCGCGGGACTAGCGGGAAGCTCCTACAATGAGCAGTTCTTC
length: 18
D: TRBD2
J: TRBJ2-1
V: TRBV2
size: -

CDR3: CAWSAPGLGAIAKNIQYF
DNA: TGTGCCTGGAGTGCGCCGGGACTAGGAGCGATAGCCAAAAACATTCAGTACTTC
length: 18
D: TRBD2
J: TRBJ2-4
V: TRBV30
size: many

CDR3: CATRDLGMQETQYF
DNA: TGTGCCACCAGGGATTTGGGGATGCAAGAGACCCAGTACTTC
length: 14
D: -
J: TRBJ2-5
V: TRBV24-1
size: few

CDR3: CTVDARSAYGYTF
DNA: TGCACCGTAGACGCTCGATCAGCCTATGGCTACACCTTC
length: 13
D: -
J: TRBJ1-2
V: TRBV29-1
size: once

CDR3: CATSAPIGQGATDTQYF
DNA: TGTGCCACCAGCGCGCCGATAGGACAGGGGGCCACAGATACGCAGTATTTT
length: 17
D: TRBD1
J: TRBJ2-3
V: TRBV24-1
size: few

CDR3: CASSPSRQGMGETRYF
DNA: TGTGCCAGCAGCCCTTCCCGACAGGGGATGGGAGAGACTCGGTACTTC
length: 16
D: TRBD1
J: TRBJ2-4
V: TRBV28
size: -

CDR3: CASSRSGGRVNTEAFF
DNA: TGTGCCAGCAGCCGCAGTGGGGGGAGGGTGAACACTGAAGCTTTCTTT
length: 16
D: -
J: TRBJ1-1
V: TRBV7-9
size: -

CDR3: CASSFSTQETQYF
DNA: TGTGCCAGCAGTTTTTCCACTCAAGAGACCCAGTACTTC
length: 13
D: -
J: TRBJ2-5
V: TRBV12-3/TRBV12-4
size: -